This passage covers 12 T cell receptor beta chains from one sample sequenced in a study of T cells after yellow fever vaccination. TCRdb used MiXCR to reprocess the 5' RACE reads, holding one entry per CDR3 protein. This table has hundreds of thousands of distinct CDR3 sequences, 9% to 15% appearing once. Sequencing used PBMCs, obtained on the day of the yellow fever booster vaccination. These TCRs come from a young man who received the YFV17D yellow fever vaccine.

The chain combines TRBV14 with TRBJ2-1, with 11 nucleotides matching TRBD2. The germline gives CDR1 SGHDN, CDR2 FVKESK. CDR3 size: 17 residues. The ends lost 4 bases at V and 5 bases at J; junction bases unmatched: 10. The CDR3 nucleotides read TGTGCCAGCAGCCCTTTAGCGGGAGGGAACTATCACAATGAGCAGTTCTTC. Protein sequence: CASSPLAGGNYHNEQFF.

The chain joins TRBV7-9 to TRBJ2-1; the D is unclear. Germline V gene lookup returns CDR1 SEHNR and CDR2 FQNEAQ (reference sequence). V was shortened by 5 bases and J by 8 bases, with 10 bases between the two germline ends. This CDR3 contains 12 residues. The CDR3 reads CASSKRVDEQFF. CDR3 in DNA: TGTGCCAGCAGCAAAAGGGTAGATGAGCAGTTCTTC.

CDR3 sequence reads: CSALTGLATLEQFF. The CDR3 nucleotides are TGCAGTGCGCTTACGGGACTAGCGACCTTAGAGCAGTTCTTC. The chain employs TRBV20-1 and TRBJ2-1; TRBD2 agrees at 10 bases. The germline gives CDR1 DFQATT, CDR2 SNEGSKA (reference sequence). The CDR3 has 14 residues. V dropped 6 bases and J dropped 10; count of bases not matched to a gene: 12.

V and J are TRBV30 and TRBJ1-1; possible D gene TRBD1, 5 bases. Per the germline V gene, CDR1 is GTSNPN and CDR2 is SVGIG (reference sequence). The CDR3 is made up of 11 amino acids. The DNA for the CDR3 is TGTGGGGCAGGGACTAACACTGAAGCTTTCTTT. It encodes CGAGTNTEAFF. Supplemented by reference TRBV30 and TRBJ1-1, the full variable domain reads SQTIHQWPATLVQPVGSPLSLECTVEGTSNPNLYWYRQAAGRGLQLLFYSVGIGQISSEVPQNLSASRPQDRQFILSSKKLLLSDSGFYLCGAGTNTEAFFGQGTRLTVV.

This clonotype was found many times. V gene TRBV12-3 or TRBV12-4 combines with J gene TRBJ2-5; TRBD2 aligns across 7 bases. The V segment lost 3 bases and the J segment 5 bases; nucleotides outside the gene matches: 0. The CDR3 loop spans 12 amino acids. The CDR3 DNA reads TGTGCCAGCAGTTTCGGGGGGGAGACCCAGTACTTC. Translated, it gives CASSFGGETQYF.

Comment on this clonotype: Since a far larger clone is one base different, this is likely a read error. The chain has TRBV28 and TRBJ2-7; no definite D call. The germline V gene has CDR1 MDHEN and CDR2 SYDVKM. The CDR3 loop spans 11 amino acids. Between the trimmed V and J ends, which lost 7 bases and 3 bases, there was a span of 7 bases. CDR3 bases: TGTGCCAGCAACTTAAACTACGAGCAGTACTTC. Translated: CASNLNYEQYF.

This clonotype appeared a few times. The chain employs TRBV6-1 and TRBJ2-5, with 8 bases fitting TRBD2. Per the germline V gene, CDR1 is MNHNS and CDR2 is SASEGT. This CDR3 is 15 amino acids long. The V and J ends lost 3 bases and 3 bases, in that order; junction bases with no gene match: 6. CDR3 coding DNA: TGTGCCAGCAGTGACCCGGGAGGGCCTAAAGAGACCCAGTACTTC. Amino acid sequence: CASSDPGGPKETQYF.

The rearrangement uses TRBV7-2 and TRBJ2-7; unclear D gene. The CDR3 sequence is 14 residues long. Germline-derived CDR1 and CDR2 are SGHTA and FQGNSA. The ends were cut back, 1 base at V and 3 bases at J, with 10 bases in the middle. DNA of the CDR3: TGTGCCAGCAGCTTAGAGACGGGTAACTACGAGCAGTACTTC. Protein sequence: CASSLETGNYEQYF.

In this sample, this clonotype turned up a few times. The V gene is TRBV29-1, the J gene TRBJ2-7; possible D gene TRBD2, 6 bases. Germline V gene lookup returns CDR1 SQVTM and CDR2 ANQGSEA. V was clipped by 5 bases and J by 0 bases, with 11 bases between them. CDR3 length equals 13 residues. DNA of the CDR3: TGCAGCGTTATTCGGGGGTCCTCCTACGAGCAGTACTTC. It yields the protein CSVIRGSSYEQYF.

The chain joins TRBV6-1 to TRBJ2-7; D possibly uses TRBD1 or TRBD2 (5 bases each). Germline CDR1 MNHNS, CDR2 SASEGT. The CDR3 has 14 amino acids. Trimming stripped 10 bases from V and 2 bases from J, with 18 bases between. The CDR3 here is CATLPPGRTYEQYF. CDR3 DNA: TGTGCCACTCTACCACCGGGACGAACCTACGAGCAGTACTTC.

This clonotype was counted a few times. V and J are TRBV29-1 and TRBJ1-2; TRBD1 matches at 8 bases. There are 12 residues in the CDR3. The ends lost 5 bases at V and 8 bases at J; junction bases unmatched: 7. Germline CDR1 is SQVTM and CDR2 is ANQGSEA. CDR3 coding DNA: TGCAGCGTTCTCCTGACAGGGGTGGGCTACACCTTC. It yields the protein CSVLLTGVGYTF.

This clonotype was seen only a few times. The chain carries TRBV9 and TRBJ2-2; 9 bases align to TRBD1. The CDR3 length is 21 residues. Trimming cost V 0 bases and J 0 bases; bases outside gene matches: 15. Germline V gene lookup returns CDR1 SGDLS and CDR2 YYNGEE. The CDR3 DNA reads TGTGCCAGCAGCGTAGATGATCCCGGGACAGGGCCTCTTTCGAACACCGGGGAGCTGTTTTTT. This encodes CASSVDDPGTGPLSNTGELFF.